The 6 T cell receptor beta chains below all came from one sample that was sequenced in a study of T cells in Graves' hyperthyroidism and ophthalmopathy (dated by TCRdb to the late 2010s). Libraries were prepared through multiplex PCR. Instrument on record: Illumina HiSeq 2000. The TCR beta CDR3 regions were amplified from RNA transcripts. A first-round RT-PCR of the TCR CDR3 used the HTBI primer set with the Qiagen OneStep RT-PCR kit. TCRdb trimmed the raw reads at Q25, called clones with MiXCR and kept productive beta chains. Entries that share a CDR3 protein sequence are merged under the most common genes and DNA. In this sample the table shows over 700,000 distinct CDR3 sequences, approximately 36% of which occur a single time. Clones ranked in the top ten supply 30% to 40% of the sample. Input material: blood. These TCRs come from a woman aged 35 to 49 with Graves' hyperthyroidism.

Concerning this clonotype: This may stem from a read error, because a much larger clone lies one nucleotide away. Because it lacks the conserved phenylalanine or tryptophan at the end, this CDR3 is likely a read error. V is TRBV12-3 or TRBV12-4 and J is TRBJ1-1; TRBD1 might be the D (6 bases). The CDR3 loop spans 14 amino acids. Trimming took 6 bases from V and 8 from J, leaving 19 bases between them. CDR3 amino acids: CASSPTWGRKEAFL. CDR3 sequence (DNA): TGTGCCAGCAGCCCTACTTGGGGGCGGAAGGAAGCTTTCCTT.

In the case of this clonotype: Germline is not matched at one junction end, which may reflect a read error. The rearrangement joins TRBV12-3 or TRBV12-4 to TRBJ2-7; no clear D gene. The CDR3 runs 14 residues. CDR3 residues: CANSSGPAPYEQYF. For the CDR3, the DNA is TGTGCCAACAGTTCTGGACCGGCCCCCTACGAGCAGTACTTC.

In this sample, this clonotype turned up many times. This chain joins TRBV12-3 or TRBV12-4 and TRBJ1-2; D may be TRBD1 (5 bases). Trimming cost V 6 bases and J 7 bases, with 15 bases left between them. The CDR3 runs 13 residues. As DNA, the CDR3 is TGTGCCAGCAGGTCCGGCAGGGAAACTGGCTACACCTTC. Translating it yields CASRSGRETGYTF.

The chain employs TRBV7-9 and TRBJ1-3; the match to TRBD1 covers 7 bases. V lost 5 bases, J lost 7 bases, and 5 bases stayed unmatched. The V gene's germline CDR1 is SEHNR and CDR2 FQNEAQ (reference sequence). The CDR3 runs 13 residues. CDR3 protein: CASSPGTENTIYF. In DNA, the CDR3 is TGTGCCAGCAGCCCGGGGACAGAGAACACCATATATTTT. Full variable domain (outside the CDR3, taken from reference TRBV7-9 and TRBJ1-3): DTGVSQNPRHKITKRGQNVTFRCDPISEHNRLYWYRQTLGQGPEFLTYFQNEAQLEKSRLLSDRFSAERPKGSFSTLEIQRTEQGDSAMYLCASSPGTENTIYFGEGSWLTVV.

This clonotype was detected ten times or more. The V gene is TRBV12-3 or TRBV12-4, the J gene TRBJ1-2; the match to TRBD1 covers 7 bases. V shed 7 bases, J shed 5 bases, and the junction held 13 bases outside the gene matches. This CDR3 has 15 amino acids. The CDR3 is CASTRGQSGGYGYTF. Here the CDR3 DNA reads TGTGCCAGCACGAGGGGACAGTCGGGAGGGTATGGCTACACCTTC.

Many counts were recorded for this clonotype. The V gene is TRBV4-1, the J gene TRBJ1-6, with 7 nucleotides matching TRBD1. Germline assignment: CDR1 MGHRA and CDR2 YSYEKL. The CDR3 spans 15 residues. The V segment lost 4 bases and the J segment 4 bases; nucleotides outside the gene matches: 4. The CDR3 region has the DNA TGCGCCAGCAGCCCACCGGGACAGTATAATTCACCCCTCCACTTT. This codes for CASSPPGQYNSPLHF.